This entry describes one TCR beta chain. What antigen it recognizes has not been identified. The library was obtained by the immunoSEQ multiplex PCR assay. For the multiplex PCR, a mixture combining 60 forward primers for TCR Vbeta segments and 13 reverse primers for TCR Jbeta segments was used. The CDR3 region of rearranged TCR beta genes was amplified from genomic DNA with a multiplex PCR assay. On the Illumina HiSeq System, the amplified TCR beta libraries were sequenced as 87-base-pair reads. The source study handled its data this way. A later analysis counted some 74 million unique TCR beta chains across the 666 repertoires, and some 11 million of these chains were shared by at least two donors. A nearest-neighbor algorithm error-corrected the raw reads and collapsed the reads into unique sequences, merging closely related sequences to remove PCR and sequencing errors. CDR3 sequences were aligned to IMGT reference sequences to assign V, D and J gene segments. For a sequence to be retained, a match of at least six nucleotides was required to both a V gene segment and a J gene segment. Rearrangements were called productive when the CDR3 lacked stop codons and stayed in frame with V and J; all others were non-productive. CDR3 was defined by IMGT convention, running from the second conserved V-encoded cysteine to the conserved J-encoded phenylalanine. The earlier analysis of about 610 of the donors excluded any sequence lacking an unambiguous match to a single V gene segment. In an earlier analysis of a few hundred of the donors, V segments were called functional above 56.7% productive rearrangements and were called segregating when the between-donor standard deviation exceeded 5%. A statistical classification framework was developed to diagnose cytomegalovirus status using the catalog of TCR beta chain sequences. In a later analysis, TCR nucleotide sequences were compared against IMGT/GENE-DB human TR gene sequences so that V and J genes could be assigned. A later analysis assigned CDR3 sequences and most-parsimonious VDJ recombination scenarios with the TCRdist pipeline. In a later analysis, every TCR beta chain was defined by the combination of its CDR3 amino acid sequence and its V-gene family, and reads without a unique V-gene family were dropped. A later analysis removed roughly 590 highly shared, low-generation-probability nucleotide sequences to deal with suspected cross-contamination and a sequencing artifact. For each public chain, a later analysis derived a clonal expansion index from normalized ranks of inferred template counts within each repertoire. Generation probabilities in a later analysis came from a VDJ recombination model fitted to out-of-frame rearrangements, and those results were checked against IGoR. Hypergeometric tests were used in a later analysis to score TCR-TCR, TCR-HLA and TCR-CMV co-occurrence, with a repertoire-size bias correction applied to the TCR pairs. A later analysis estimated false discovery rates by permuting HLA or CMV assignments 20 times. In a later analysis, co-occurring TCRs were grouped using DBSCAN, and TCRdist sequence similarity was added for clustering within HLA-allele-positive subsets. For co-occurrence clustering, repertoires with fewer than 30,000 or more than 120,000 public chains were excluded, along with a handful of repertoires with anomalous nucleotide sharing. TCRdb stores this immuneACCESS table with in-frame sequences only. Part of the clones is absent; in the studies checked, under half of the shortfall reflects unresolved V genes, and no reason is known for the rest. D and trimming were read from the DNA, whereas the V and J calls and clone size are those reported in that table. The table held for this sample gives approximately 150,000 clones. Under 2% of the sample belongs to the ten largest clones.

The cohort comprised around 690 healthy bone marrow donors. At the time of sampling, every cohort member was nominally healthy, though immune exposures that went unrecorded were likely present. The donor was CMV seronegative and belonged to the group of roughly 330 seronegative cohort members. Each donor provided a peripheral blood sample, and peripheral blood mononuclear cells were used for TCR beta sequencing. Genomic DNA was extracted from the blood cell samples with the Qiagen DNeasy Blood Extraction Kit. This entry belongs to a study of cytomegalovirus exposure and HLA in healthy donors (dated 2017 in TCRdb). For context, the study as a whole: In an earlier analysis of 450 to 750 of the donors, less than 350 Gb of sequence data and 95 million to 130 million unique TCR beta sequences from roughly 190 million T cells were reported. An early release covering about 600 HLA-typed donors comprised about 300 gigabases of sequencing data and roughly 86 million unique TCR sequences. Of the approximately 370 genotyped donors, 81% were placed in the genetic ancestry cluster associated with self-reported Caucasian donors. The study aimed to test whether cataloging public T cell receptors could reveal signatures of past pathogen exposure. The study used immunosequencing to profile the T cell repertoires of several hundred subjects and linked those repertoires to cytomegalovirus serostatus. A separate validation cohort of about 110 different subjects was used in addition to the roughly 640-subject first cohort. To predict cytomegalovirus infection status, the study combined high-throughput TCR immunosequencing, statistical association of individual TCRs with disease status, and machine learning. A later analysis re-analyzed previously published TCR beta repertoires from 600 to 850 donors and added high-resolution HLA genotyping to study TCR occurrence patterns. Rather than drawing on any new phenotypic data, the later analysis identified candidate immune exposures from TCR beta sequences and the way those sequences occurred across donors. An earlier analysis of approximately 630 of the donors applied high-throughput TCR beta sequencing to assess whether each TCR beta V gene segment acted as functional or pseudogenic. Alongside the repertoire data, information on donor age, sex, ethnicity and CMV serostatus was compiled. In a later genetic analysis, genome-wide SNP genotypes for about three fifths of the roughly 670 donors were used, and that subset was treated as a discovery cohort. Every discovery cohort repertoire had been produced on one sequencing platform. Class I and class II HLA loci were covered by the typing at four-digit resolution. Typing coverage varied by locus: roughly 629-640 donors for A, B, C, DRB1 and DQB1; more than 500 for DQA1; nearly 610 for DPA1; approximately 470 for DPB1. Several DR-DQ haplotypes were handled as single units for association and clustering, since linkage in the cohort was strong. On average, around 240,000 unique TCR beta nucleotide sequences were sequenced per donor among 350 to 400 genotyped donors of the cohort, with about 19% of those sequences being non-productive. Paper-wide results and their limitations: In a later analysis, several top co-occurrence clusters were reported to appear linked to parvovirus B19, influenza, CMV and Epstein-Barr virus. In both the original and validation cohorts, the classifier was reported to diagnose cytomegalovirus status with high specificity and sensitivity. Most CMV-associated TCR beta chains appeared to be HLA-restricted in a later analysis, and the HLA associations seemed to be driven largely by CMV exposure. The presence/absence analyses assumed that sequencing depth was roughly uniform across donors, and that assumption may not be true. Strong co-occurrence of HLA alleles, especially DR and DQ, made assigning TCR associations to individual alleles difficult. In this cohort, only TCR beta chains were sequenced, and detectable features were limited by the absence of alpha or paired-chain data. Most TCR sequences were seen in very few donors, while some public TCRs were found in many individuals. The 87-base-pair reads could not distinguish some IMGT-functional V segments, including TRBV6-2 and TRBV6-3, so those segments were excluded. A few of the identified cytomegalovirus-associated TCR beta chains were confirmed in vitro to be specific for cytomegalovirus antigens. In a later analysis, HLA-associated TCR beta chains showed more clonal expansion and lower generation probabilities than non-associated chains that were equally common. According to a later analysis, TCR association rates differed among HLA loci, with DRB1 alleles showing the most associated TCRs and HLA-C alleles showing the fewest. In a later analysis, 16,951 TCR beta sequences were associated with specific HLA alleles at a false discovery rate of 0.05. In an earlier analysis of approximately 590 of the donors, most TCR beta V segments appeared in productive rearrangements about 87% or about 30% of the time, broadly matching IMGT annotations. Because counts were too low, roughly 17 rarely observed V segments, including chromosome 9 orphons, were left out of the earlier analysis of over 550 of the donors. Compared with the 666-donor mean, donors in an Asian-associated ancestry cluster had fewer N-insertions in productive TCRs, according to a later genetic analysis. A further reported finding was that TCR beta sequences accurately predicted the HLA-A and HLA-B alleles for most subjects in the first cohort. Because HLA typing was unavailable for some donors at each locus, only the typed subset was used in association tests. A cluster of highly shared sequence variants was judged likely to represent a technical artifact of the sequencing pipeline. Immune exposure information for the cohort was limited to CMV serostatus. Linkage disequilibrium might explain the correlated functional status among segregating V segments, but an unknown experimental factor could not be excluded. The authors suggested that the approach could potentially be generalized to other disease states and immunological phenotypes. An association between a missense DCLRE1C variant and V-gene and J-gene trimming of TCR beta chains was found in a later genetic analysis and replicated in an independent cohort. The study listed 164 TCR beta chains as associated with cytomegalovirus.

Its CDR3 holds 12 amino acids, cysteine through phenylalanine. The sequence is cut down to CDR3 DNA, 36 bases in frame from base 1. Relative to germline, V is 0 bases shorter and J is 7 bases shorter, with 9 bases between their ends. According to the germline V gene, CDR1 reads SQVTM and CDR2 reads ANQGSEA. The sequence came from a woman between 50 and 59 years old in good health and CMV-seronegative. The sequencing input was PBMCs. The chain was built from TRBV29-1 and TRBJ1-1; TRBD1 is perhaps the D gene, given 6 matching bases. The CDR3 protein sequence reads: CSVEEGAGEAFF. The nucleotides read TGCAGCGTTGAAGAGGGGGCGGGTGAAGCTTTCTTT.